This T cell receptor beta chain is drawn from a study of cytomegalovirus exposure and HLA in healthy donors. At the level of the study: Unique TCR beta sequences numbering some 120 million came from 150 million to 200 million T cells in an earlier analysis.

Though probably carrying unrecorded immune exposures, donors were nominally healthy at sampling. This CDR3 contains 13 residues. The germline V gene has CDR1 SGDLS and CDR2 YYNGEE. The ends lost 0 bases at V and 5 bases at J; junction bases unmatched: 1. Broader study findings: The authors listed 150 to 200 TCR beta chains as cytomegalovirus-associated. Several of the most significant clusters appeared, in a later analysis, to be linked to common viral pathogens.

The PCR employed 60 Vbeta primers together with 13 Jbeta primers. The assay was immunoSEQ multiplex PCR, and TCRdb's table has in-frame clones only and misses some. The sample lists about 150,000 clones; 80% to 90% were seen once. Comment on this clone: Its antigen remains unknown.

The gene calls are TRBV9 and TRBJ1-2; the match to TRBD1 covers 7 bases. The TCR was taken from a woman aged 18-29 years in good health and CMV-seronegative. The material sequenced was PBMCs. The chain's CDR3 is CASSVEGAYGYTF. CDR3 DNA: TGTGCCAGCAGCGTAGAGGGGGCTTATGGCTACACCTTC.